This TCR beta chain was profiled in a study of shared clonotypes between healthy human individuals. Study overall: The donor group consisted of two women and a few men, aged 18 to 49.

Original handling: Owing to the provision of junction-only sequences devoid of quality scores by immunoSEQ, filtering differed. Profiled with immunoSEQ multiplex PCR; TCRdb holds only in-frame clones, not every one. That table supplies the V and J calls and clone size; D and trimming were determined from the DNA. The table has 450,000 or so clones, over 60% seen once. This clone was seen ten or more times. V was pared by 3 bases and J by 2 bases, with 9 bases of the junction left unmatched. This CDR3 spans 15 amino acids. Germline lookup yields CDR1 GTSNPN and CDR2 SVGIG (reference sequence). The sequenced sample consisted of PBMCs. This clonotype was sampled from a woman aged 40 to 50 in good health. Some clones in this sample may be carry-over from other donors' samples. V gene TRBV30 combines with J gene TRBJ2-7, with TRBD2 matching 8 bases. The CDR3 bases are TGTGCCTGGAGCCTCGGACTAGCCGGGACCTACGAGCAGTACTTC. Protein product: CAWSLGLAGTYEQYF.